These T cell receptor beta chains were read from a single sample in a study of blood T cell repertoires in COVID-19. The assay was immunoSEQ multiplex PCR, and TCRdb's table has in-frame clones only and misses some. Counted here are fewer than 250,000 clones, over 75% occurring once; the ten biggest clones make up around an eighth. Sequencing was carried out using peripheral blood. These receptors came from a woman aged 45-65 years with acute or convalescent COVID-19. Each CDR3 is given with its conserved first and last residue. A D gene is named only where the DNA matches it firmly. Only some rows state a clone size, as once, few, many or a class for expanded clones.

size	J	D	V	CDR3	DNA
once	TRBJ1-6	TRBD1	TRBV5-4	CASSPTGPNSPLHF	TGTGCCAGCAGCCCGACAGGGCCCAATTCACCCCTCCACTTT
-	TRBJ2-3	-	TRBV7-2	CASSSIGRSPDTQYF	TGTGCCAGCAGCTCTATTGGGAGGTCGCCAGATACGCAGTATTTT
-	TRBJ2-7	TRBD1	TRBV6-1	CASSERDRGQILF	TGTGCCAGCAGTGAGAGGGACAGGGGGCAAATTCTCTTC
-	TRBJ2-3	TRBD1	TRBV25-1	CASSLWTGGITDTQYF	TGTGCCAGCAGTCTTTGGACAGGGGGCATCACAGATACGCAGTATTTT
-	TRBJ1-6	-	TRBV5-4	CAFGGRNNSPLHF	TGTGCCTTTGGGGGCAGGAATAATTCACCCCTCCACTTT
-	TRBJ2-3	TRBD2	TRBV28	CASRSGKGSTDTQYF	TGTGCCAGCAGGAGCGGGAAAGGGAGCACAGATACGCAGTATTTT
-	TRBJ2-7	TRBD1	TRBV27	CASHPSGTGYSQQYF	TGTGCCAGCCACCCCAGCGGGACAGGGTATAGTCAGCAGTACTTC
few	TRBJ2-1	TRBD2	TRBV28	CASSSRLAGTANEQFF	TGTGCCAGCAGTTCCCGACTAGCGGGGACTGCCAATGAGCAGTTCTTC
-	TRBJ2-2	TRBD1	TRBV6-5	CASSLTGIRAGELFF	TGTGCCAGCAGTTTGACAGGGATCCGCGCCGGGGAGCTGTTTTTT
-	TRBJ2-1	TRBD2	TRBV13	CASSLTSGGAWSSYNEQFF	TGTGCCAGCAGCTTAACTAGCGGGGGGGCCTGGAGCTCCTACAATGAGCAGTTCTTC
-	TRBJ1-2	TRBD1	TRBV6-6	CASSYRQGGGYGYTF	TGTGCCAGCAGTTACCGGCAGGGGGGAGGCTATGGCTACACCTTC
-	TRBJ1-6	-	TRBV27	CASSSLGEGRNSPLHF	TGTGCCAGCAGTTCTTTAGGGGAGGGCCGCAATTCACCCCTCCACTTT
-	TRBJ1-2	TRBD1	TRBV7-2	CASSATGVPYGYTF	TGTGCCAGCAGCGCCACAGGGGTACCCTATGGCTACACCTTC
once	TRBJ1-1	-	TRBV5-4	CASSLQGINTEAFF	TGTGCCAGCAGCTTACAGGGAATCAACACTGAAGCTTTCTTT
-	TRBJ2-2	TRBD2	TRBV19	CASSISIGTSWAGELFF	TGTGCCAGTAGTATATCTATTGGGACTAGCTGGGCCGGGGAGCTGTTTTTT
-	TRBJ2-1	TRBD2	TRBV6-2/TRBV6-3	CASSTSGGGNEQFF	TGTGCCAGCAGTACTAGCGGAGGGGGGAATGAGCAGTTCTTC
-	TRBJ2-2	-	TRBV2	CASKQEPTGELFF	TGTGCCAGCAAACAGGAGCCTACCGGGGAGCTGTTTTTT
-	TRBJ1-2	-	TRBV5-4	CASSRSSGGNDHGYTF	TGTGCCAGCAGCAGGTCTTCGGGGGGCAACGATCATGGCTACACCTTC
-	TRBJ1-4	-	TRBV28	CASSSTGSFNEKLFF	TGTGCCAGCAGCTCAACAGGGTCGTTTAATGAAAAACTGTTTTTT
-	TRBJ2-7	TRBD2	TRBV6-2/TRBV6-3	CASSLAREGLSPYEQYF	TGTGCCAGCAGTTTAGCGAGGGAGGGATTATCTCCCTACGAGCAGTACTTC
-	TRBJ1-3	-	TRBV19	CASSFTEPGNTIYF	TGTGCCAGTAGTTTCACAGAGCCTGGAAACACCATATATTTT
-	TRBJ2-1	-	TRBV3-1/TRBV3-2	CASSQTSSHNEQFF	TGTGCCAGCAGCCAAACTAGCAGCCACAATGAGCAGTTCTTC
-	TRBJ2-7	-	TRBV7-9	CASSLESSYEQYF	TGTGCCAGCAGCTTAGAGAGCTCCTACGAGCAGTACTTC
-	TRBJ1-1	-	TRBV6-5	CASSYSGRDTEAFF	TGTGCCAGCAGTTACTCCGGGAGGGACACTGAAGCTTTCTTT
once	TRBJ2-7	TRBD2	TRBV5-1	CASKRDRTYEQYF	TGCGCCAGCAAGCGGGATAGGACCTACGAGCAGTACTTC
-	TRBJ2-1	TRBD2	TRBV18	CASSSRLAGENEQFF	TGTGCCAGCTCATCCCGACTAGCGGGAGAAAATGAGCAGTTCTTC
-	TRBJ2-1	TRBD2	TRBV13	CASSLGPGLAGKYNEQFF	TGTGCCAGCAGCTTAGGCCCGGGACTAGCGGGGAAATACAATGAGCAGTTCTTC
-	TRBJ2-1	TRBD1	TRBV5-1	CASSLAPTGISYNEQFF	TGCGCCAGCAGCTTAGCCCCGACAGGGATTTCCTACAATGAGCAGTTCTTC
few	TRBJ1-5	-	TRBV18	CASSPVGANQPQHF	TGTGCCAGCTCACCAGTGGGGGCCAATCAGCCCCAGCATTTT
-	TRBJ2-3	TRBD2	TRBV4-3	CASSQGTSGLDTQYF	TGCGCCAGCAGCCAAGGGACTAGCGGGTTGGATACGCAGTATTTT
many	TRBJ1-2	TRBD1	TRBV6-5	CASSYHRGTYGYTF	TGTGCCAGCAGTTACCACAGGGGTACCTATGGCTACACCTTC
once	TRBJ2-2	-	TRBV27	CASSSPSRELFF	TGTGCCAGCAGTTCCCCCTCCCGGGAGCTGTTTTTT
few	TRBJ2-1	-	TRBV7-2	CASSLRKAGGRGEQFF	TGTGCCAGCAGCTTGAGGAAGGCCGGGGGTAGGGGTGAGCAGTTCTTC
-	TRBJ2-3	-	TRBV18	CASSPPSGSTDTQYF	TGTGCCAGCTCACCACCGTCCGGTTCCACAGATACGCAGTATTTT
few	TRBJ2-1	-	TRBV5-6	CASSLLTGMGNEQFF	TGTGCCAGCAGCCTTCTTACAGGGATGGGCAATGAGCAGTTCTTC
once	TRBJ2-7	-	TRBV10-3	CAISSFTSSYEQYF	TGTGCCATCAGTTCCTTCACGAGCTCCTACGAGCAGTACTTC
-	TRBJ1-1	TRBD1	TRBV18	CASSPGDRNTEAFF	TGTGCCAGCTCACCAGGGGACAGGAACACTGAAGCTTTCTTT
-	TRBJ1-5	-	TRBV6-2/TRBV6-3	CASNPPGGNQPQHF	TGTGCCAGCAACCCCCCAGGGGGCAATCAGCCCCAGCATTTT
-	TRBJ2-7	TRBD1	TRBV6-6	CARSPHDRVGQYF	TGTGCCCGCAGCCCACACGACAGGGTTGGGCAGTACTTC
few	TRBJ2-2	TRBD1	TRBV6-2/TRBV6-3	CASSYGTAYTGELFF	TGTGCCAGCAGTTACGGGACAGCCTACACCGGGGAGCTGTTTTTT